This TCR beta chain was sequenced in a study of blood T cell repertoires in COVID-19. Study details: Specimens from acute and convalescent COVID-19 originated in the United States, Italy and Spain. In each case, the material was cDNA or gDNA derived from T cells, B-cell-depleted T cells, or PBMCs.

How the authors handled the data: It was from reference gene primer amplification that nucleated cell counts were estimated. The repertoire was sequenced with immunoSEQ multiplex PCR; TCRdb's copy has only in-frame clones and lacks some. D and trimming were read from the DNA, whereas the V and J calls and clone size are those reported in that table. The sample shows 130,000 or so clones, roughly 80% of them seen only once. The CDR3 runs 15 residues. V shed 2 bases and J shed 5 bases, with 10 bases lying between them. Looked up from germline, CDR1 is MNHNS and CDR2 is SASEGT. V gene TRBV6-1 combines with J gene TRBJ1-6, with D perhaps matching TRBD1 (5 bases). Sequenced sample: peripheral blood. This sequence was found in a woman of 80 years or more with acute or convalescent COVID-19. CDR3 region: CASSEIQGDNSPLHF. The CDR3 region has the DNA TGTGCCAGCAGTGAAATCCAGGGCGATAATTCACCCCTCCACTTT.